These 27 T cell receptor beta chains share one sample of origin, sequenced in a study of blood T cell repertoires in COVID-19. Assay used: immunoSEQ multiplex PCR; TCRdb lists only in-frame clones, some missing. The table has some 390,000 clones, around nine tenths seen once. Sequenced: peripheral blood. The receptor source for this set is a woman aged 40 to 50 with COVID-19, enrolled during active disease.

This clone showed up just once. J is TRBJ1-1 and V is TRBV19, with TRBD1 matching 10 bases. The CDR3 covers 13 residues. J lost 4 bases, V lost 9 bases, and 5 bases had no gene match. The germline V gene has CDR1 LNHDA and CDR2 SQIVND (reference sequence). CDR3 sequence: CASRQGARTEAFF. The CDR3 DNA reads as TGTGCCAGCCGACAGGGGGCGCGCACTGAAGCTTTCTTT.

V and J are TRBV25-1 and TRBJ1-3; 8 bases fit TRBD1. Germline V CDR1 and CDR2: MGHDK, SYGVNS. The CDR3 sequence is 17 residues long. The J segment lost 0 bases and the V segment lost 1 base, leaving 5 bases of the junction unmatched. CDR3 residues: CASSEFVGTGSGNTIYF. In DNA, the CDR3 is TGTGCCAGCAGTGAATTCGTGGGGACAGGCTCTGGAAACACCATATATTTT.

The CDR3: CASSQDLTGGPGSSYEQYF. CDR3 sequence (DNA): TGCGCCAGCAGCCAAGATTTAACGGGAGGGCCCGGTAGTTCCTACGAGCAGTACTTC. The rearrangement uses TRBV4-3 and TRBJ2-7; 8 bases match TRBD2. Per germline, CDR1 LGHNA and CDR2 YSLEER. V dropped 0 bases and J dropped 1; count of bases not matched to a gene: 14. The CDR3 extends over 19 amino acids.

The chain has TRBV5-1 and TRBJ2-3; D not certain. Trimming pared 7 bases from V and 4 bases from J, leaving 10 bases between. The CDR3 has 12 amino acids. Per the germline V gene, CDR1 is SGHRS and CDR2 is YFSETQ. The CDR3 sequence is CASSNFPDTQYF. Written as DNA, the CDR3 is TGCGCCAGCTCTAATTTTCCAGATACGCAGTATTTT.

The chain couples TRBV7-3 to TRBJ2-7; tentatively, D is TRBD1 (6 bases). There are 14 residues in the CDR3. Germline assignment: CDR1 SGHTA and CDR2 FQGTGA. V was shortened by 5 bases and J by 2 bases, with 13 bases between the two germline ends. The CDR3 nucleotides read TGTGCCAGCAGCCAGGTGCCAGGGGCCTACGAGCAGTACTTC. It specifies CASSQVPGAYEQYF. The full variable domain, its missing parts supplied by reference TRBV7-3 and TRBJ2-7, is GAGVSQTPSNKVTEKGKYVELRCDPISGHTALYWYRQSLGQGPEFLIYFQGTGAADDSGLPNDRFFAVRPEGSVSTLKIQRTERGDSAVYLCASSQVPGAYEQYFGPGTRLTVT.

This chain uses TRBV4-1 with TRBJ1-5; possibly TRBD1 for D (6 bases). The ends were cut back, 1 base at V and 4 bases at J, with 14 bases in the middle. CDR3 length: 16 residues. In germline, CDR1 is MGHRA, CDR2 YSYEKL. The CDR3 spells CASSQGRGGGNQPQHF. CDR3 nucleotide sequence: TGCGCCAGCAGCCAAGGAAGGGGGGGCGGGAATCAGCCCCAGCATTTT.

Here the CDR3 DNA reads TGTGCCAGCTCATCGACACAGGGGTTTGGCTACACCTTC. Residues: CASSSTQGFGYTF. J is TRBJ1-2 and V is TRBV18, with TRBD1 matching over 7 bases. V shed 5 bases, J shed 7 bases, and the junction held 7 bases outside the gene matches. Germline V CDR1 and CDR2: KGHSH, LQKENI. The CDR3 has 13 amino acids.

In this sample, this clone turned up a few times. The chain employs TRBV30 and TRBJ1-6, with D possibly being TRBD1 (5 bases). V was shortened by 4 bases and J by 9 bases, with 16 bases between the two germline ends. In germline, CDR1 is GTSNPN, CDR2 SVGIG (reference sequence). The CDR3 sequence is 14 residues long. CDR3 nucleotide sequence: TGTGCCTGGATCCCCCAGGGCGAAGGTTCACCCCTCCACTTT. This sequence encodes CAWIPQGEGSPLHF.

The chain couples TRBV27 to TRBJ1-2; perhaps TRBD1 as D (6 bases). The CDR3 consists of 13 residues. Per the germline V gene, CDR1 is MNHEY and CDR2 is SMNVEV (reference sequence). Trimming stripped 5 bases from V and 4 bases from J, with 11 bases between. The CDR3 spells CASSRQESYGYTF. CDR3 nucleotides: TGTGCCAGCAGTCGACAGGAAAGCTATGGCTACACCTTC.

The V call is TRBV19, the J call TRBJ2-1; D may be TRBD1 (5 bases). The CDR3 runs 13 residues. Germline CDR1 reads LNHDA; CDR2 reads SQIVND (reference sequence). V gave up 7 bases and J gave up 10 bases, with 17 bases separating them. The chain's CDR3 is CASTPLGPGEQFF. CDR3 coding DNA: TGTGCCAGTACTCCCTTAGGACCAGGGGAGCAGTTCTTC.

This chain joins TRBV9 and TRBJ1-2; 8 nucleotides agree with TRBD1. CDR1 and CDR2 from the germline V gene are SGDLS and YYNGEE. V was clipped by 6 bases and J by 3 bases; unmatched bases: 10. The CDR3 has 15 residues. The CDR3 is CASTGTGGYDYGYTF. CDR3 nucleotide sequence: TGTGCCAGCACGGGAACAGGGGGATATGACTATGGCTACACCTTC. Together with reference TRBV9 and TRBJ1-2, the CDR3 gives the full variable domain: DSGVTQTPKHLITATGQRVTLRCSPRSGDLSVYWYQQSLDQGLQFLIQYYNGEERAKGNILERFSAQQFPDLHSELNLSSLELGDSALYFCASTGTGGYDYGYTFGSGTRLTVV.

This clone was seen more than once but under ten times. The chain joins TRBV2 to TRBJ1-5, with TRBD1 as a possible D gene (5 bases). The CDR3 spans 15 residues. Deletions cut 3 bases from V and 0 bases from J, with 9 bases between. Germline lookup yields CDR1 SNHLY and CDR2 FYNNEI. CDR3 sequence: CASSDRAYSNQPQHF. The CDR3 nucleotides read TGTGCCAGCAGTGACAGGGCCTATAGCAATCAGCCCCAGCATTTT.

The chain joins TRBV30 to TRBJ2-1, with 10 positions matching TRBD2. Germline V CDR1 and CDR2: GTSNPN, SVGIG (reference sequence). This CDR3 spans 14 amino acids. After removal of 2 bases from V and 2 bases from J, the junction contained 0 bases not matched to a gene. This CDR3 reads CAWSSGGAYNEQFF. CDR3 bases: TGTGCCTGGAGTAGCGGGGGGGCCTACAATGAGCAGTTCTTC.

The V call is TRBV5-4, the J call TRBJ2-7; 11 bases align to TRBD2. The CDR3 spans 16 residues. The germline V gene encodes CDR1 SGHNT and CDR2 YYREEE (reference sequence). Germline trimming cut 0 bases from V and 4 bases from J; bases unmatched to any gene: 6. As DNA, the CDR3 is TGTGCCAGCAGCTTGGAAGTGTGGACTAGCGGGTACGAGCAGTACTTC. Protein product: CASSLEVWTSGYEQYF.

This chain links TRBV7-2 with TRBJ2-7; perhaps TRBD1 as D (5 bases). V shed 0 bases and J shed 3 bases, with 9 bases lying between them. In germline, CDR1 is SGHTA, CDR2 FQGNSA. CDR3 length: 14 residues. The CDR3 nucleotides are TGTGCCAGCAGCTTAGCCCGACAGAGCTACGAGCAGTACTTC. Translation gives CASSLARQSYEQYF.

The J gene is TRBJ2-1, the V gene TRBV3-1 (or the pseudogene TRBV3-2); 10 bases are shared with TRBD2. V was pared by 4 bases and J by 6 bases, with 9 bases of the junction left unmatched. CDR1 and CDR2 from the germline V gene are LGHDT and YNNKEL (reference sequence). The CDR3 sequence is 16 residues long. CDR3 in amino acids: CASSPPLAGVANEQFF. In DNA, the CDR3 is TGTGCCAGCAGCCCACCCCTAGCGGGAGTAGCCAATGAGCAGTTCTTC.

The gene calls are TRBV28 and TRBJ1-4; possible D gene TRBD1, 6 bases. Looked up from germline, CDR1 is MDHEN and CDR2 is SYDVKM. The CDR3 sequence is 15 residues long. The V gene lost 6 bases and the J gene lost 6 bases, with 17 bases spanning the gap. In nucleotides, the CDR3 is TGTGCCAGCAGCGAGTATCCCTCAGGGGATGAAAAACTGTTTTTT. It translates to CASSEYPSGDEKLFF.

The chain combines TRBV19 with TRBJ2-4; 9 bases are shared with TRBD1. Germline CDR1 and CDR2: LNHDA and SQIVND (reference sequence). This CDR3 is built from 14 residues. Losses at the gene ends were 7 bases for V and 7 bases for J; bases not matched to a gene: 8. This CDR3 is CASTPGTGNNIQYF. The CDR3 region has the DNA TGTGCCAGTACTCCAGGGACAGGGAATAACATTCAGTACTTC.

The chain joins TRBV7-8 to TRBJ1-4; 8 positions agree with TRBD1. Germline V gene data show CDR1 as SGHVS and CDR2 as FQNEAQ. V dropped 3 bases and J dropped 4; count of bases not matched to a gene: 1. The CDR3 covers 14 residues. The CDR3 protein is CASSLDRDNEKLFF. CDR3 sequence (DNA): TGTGCCAGCAGCTTGGACAGGGATAATGAAAAACTGTTTTTT.

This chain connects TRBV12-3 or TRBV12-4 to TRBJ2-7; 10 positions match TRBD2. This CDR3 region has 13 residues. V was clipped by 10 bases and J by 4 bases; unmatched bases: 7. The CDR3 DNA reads TGTGCCACTGGAGGTAGCGGGAGGTACGAGCAGTACTTC. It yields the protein CATGGSGRYEQYF.

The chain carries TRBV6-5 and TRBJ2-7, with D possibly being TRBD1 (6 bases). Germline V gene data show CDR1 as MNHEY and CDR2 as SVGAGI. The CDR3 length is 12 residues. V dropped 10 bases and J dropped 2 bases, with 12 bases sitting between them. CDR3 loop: CATPDSTYEQYF. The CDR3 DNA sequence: TGTGCCACTCCGGACAGCACCTACGAGCAGTACTTC.

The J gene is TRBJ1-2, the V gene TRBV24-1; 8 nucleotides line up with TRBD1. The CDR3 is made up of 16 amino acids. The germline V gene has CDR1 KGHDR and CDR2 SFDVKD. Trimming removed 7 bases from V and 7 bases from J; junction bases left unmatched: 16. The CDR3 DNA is TGTGCCACCAGGATTGGGGTGGGCAGGGGGCAGTTTGGCTACACCTTC. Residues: CATRIGVGRGQFGYTF.

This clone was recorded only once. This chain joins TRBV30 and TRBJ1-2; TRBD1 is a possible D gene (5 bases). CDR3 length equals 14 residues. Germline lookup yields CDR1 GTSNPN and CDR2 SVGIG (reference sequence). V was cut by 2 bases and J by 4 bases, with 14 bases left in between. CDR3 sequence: CAWSLQASGYGYTF. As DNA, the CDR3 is TGTGCCTGGAGTCTACAGGCGAGTGGCTATGGCTACACCTTC.

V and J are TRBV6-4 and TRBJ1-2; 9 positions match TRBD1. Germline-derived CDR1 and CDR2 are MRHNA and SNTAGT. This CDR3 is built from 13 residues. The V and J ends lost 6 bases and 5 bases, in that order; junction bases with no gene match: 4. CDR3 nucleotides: TGTGCCAGCAGACCGGGACAGGGATATGGCTACACCTTC. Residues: CASRPGQGYGYTF.

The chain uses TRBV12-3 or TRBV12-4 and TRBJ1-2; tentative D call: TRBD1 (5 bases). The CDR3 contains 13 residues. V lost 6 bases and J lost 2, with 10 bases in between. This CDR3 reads CASRSTVNYGYTF. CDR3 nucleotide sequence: TGTGCCAGCAGGTCGACAGTGAACTATGGCTACACCTTC.

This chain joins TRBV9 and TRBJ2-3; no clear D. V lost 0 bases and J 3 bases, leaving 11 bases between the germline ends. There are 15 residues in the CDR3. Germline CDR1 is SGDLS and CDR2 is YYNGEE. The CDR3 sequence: CASSVEASRTDTQYF. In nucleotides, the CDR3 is TGTGCCAGCAGCGTAGAGGCGTCGAGGACAGATACGCAGTATTTT.

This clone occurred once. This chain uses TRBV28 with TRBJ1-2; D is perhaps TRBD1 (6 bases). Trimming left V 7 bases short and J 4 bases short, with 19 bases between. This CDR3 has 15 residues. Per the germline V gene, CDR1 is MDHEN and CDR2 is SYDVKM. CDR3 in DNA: TGTGCCAGCAACGTTCCAGGGGCGGCCATCTATGGCTACACCTTC. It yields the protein CASNVPGAAIYGYTF.